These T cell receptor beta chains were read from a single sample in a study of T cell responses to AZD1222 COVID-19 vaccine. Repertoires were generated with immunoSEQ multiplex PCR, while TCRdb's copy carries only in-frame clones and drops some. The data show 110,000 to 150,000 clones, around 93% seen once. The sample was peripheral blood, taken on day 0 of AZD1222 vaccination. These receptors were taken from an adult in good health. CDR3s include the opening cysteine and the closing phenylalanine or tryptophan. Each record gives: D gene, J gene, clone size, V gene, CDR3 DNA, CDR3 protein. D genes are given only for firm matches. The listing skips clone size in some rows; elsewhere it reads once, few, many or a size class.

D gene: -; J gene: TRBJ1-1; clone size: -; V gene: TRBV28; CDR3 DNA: TGTGCCAGCAGTTTGTCAGGGATCGACACTGAAGCTTTCTTT; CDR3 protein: CASSLSGIDTEAFF
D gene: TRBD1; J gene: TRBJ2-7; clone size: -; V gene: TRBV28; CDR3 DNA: TGTGCCAGCAGCCTACAGACAGGGAGAGTCGAGCAGTACTTC; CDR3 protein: CASSLQTGRVEQYF
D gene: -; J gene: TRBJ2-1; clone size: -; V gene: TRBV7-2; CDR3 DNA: TGTGCCAGCAGCTACTACAATGAGCAGTTCTTC; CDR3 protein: CASSYYNEQFF
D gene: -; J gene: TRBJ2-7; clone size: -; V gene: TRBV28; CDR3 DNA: TGTGCCAGCAGTTTTAGGGGTTACACGTCCGAGCAGTACTTC; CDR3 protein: CASSFRGYTSEQYF
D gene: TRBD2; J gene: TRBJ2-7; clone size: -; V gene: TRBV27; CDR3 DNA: TGTGCCAGCAGTTTATGGAGCGGGAACGCCTACGAGCAGTACTTC; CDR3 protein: CASSLWSGNAYEQYF
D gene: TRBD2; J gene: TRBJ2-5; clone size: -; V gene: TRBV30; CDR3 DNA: TGTGCCTGGAGTGTACAAGCGGGAACCGAGACCCAGTACTTC; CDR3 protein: CAWSVQAGTETQYF
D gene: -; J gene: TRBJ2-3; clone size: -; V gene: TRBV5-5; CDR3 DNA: TGTGCCAGCAGCTCGCGGGACTTCACAGATACGCAGTATTTT; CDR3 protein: CASSSRDFTDTQYF
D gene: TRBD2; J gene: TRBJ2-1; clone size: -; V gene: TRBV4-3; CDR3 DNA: TGCGCCAGCAGCCAAGTCGCCGGGGGGGGCCACAACAATGAGCAGTTCTTC; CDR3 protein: CASSQVAGGGHNNEQFF
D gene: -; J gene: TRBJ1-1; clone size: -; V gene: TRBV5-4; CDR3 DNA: TGTGCCAGCAGTCCGGGGGGGGAGGACACTGAAGCTTTCTTT; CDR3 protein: CASSPGGEDTEAFF
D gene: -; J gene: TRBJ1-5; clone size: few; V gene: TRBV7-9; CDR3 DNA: TGTGCCAGCAGCTTACAAGCCGGTGGACCCCAGCATTTT; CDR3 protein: CASSLQAGGPQHF
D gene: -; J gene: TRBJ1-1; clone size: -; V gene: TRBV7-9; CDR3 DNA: TGTGCCAGCAGCTCACCTGGCAGGGTGGATGAACACTTCCTAGAAGCTTTCTTT; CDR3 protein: CASSSPGRVDEHFLEAFF
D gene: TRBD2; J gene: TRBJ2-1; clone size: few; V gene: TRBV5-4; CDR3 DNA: TGTGCCAGCAGCCCGACTAGCGGGGGGGCCTATGAGCAGTTCTTC; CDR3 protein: CASSPTSGGAYEQFF
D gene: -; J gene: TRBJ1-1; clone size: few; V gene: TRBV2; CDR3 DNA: TGTGCCAGCAGTGAAGCGCTTGGTACTGAAGCTTTCTTT; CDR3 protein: CASSEALGTEAFF
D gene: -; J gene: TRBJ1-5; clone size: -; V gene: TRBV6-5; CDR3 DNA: TGTGCCAGCAGTATCACAGCATATAGCAATCAGCCCCAGCATTTT; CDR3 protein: CASSITAYSNQPQHF
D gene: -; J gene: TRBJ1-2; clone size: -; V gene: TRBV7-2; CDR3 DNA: TGTGCCAGCAGCTTAGCTAGAGCAGGCTATGGCTACACCTTC; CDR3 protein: CASSLARAGYGYTF